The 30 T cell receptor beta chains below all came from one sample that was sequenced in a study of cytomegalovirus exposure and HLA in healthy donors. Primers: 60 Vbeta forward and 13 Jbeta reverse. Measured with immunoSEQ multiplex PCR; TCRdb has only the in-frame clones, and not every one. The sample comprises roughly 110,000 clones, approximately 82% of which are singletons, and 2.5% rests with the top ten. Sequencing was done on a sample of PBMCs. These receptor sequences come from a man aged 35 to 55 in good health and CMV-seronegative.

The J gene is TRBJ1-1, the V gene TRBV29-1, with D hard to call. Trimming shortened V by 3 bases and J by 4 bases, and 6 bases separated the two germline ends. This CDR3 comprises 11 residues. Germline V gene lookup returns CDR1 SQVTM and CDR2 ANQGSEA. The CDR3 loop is CSVDRGTEAFF. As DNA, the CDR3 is TGCAGCGTTGACCGCGGCACTGAAGCTTTCTTT.

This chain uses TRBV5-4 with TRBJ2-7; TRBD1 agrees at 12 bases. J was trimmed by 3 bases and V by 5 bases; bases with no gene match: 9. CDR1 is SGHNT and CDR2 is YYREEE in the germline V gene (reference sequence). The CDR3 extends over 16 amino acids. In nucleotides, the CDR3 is TGTGCCAGCAGTTCTGCCGGGACAGGGGGCTACTACGAGCAGTACTTC. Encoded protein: CASSSAGTGGYYEQYF.

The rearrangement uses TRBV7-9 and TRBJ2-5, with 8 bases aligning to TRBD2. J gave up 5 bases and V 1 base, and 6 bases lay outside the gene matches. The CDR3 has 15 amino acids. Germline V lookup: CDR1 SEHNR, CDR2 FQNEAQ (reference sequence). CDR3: CASSLGSPSGETQYF. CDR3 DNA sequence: TGTGCCAGCAGCTTAGGTTCGCCTAGCGGGGAGACCCAGTACTTC.

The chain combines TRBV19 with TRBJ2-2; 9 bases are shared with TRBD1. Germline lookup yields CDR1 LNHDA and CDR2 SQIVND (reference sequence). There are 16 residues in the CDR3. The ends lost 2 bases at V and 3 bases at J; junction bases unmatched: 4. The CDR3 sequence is CASSIYGTGHTGELFF. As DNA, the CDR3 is TGTGCCAGTAGTATATACGGGACAGGGCACACCGGGGAGCTGTTTTTT.

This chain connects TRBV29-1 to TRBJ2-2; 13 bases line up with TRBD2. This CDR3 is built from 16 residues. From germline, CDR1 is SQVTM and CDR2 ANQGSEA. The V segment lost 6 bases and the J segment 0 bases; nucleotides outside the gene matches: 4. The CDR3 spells CSVRLAGGSNTGELFF. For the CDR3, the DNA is TGCAGCGTGAGACTAGCGGGGGGCTCGAACACCGGGGAGCTGTTTTTT.

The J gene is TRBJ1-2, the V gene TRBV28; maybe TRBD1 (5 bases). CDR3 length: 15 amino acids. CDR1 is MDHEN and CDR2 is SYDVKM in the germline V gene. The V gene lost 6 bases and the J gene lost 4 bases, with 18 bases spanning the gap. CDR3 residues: CASRSPRLGGYGYTF. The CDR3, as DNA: TGTGCCAGCAGGTCCCCCCGCCTCGGGGGCTATGGCTACACCTTC.

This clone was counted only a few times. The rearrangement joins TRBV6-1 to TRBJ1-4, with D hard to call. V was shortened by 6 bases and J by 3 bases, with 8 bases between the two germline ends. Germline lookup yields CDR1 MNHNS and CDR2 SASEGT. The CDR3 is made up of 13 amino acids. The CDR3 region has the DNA TGTGCCAGCAGGAGCATTCCTAATGAAAAACTGTTTTTT. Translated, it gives CASRSIPNEKLFF.

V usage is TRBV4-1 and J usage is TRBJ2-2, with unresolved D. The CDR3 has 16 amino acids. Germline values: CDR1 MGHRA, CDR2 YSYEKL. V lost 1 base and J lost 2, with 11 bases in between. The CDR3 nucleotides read TGCGCCAGCAGCCAAGCCGGGTTTCCTAACACCGGGGAGCTGTTTTTT. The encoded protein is CASSQAGFPNTGELFF.

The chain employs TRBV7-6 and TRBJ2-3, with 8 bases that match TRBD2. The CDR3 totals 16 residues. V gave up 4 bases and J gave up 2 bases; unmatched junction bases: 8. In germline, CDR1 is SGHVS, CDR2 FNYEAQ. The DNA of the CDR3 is TGTGCCAGCAGCTCGCGCCCAGCGGGGGACACAGATACGCAGTATTTT. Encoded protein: CASSSRPAGDTDTQYF.

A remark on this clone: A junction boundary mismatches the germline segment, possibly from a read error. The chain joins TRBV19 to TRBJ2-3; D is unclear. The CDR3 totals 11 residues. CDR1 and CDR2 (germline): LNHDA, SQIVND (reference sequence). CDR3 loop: CASSIGAYVNF. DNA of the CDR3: TGTGCCAGTAGTATAGGGGCCTATGTAAATTTT.

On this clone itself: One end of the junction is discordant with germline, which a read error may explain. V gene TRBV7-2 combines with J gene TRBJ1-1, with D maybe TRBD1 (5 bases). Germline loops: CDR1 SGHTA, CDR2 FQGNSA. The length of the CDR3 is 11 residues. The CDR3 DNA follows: TGTGCCAGCAGCTTTGGGACTGAAACTTTCTTT. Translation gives CASSFGTETFF.

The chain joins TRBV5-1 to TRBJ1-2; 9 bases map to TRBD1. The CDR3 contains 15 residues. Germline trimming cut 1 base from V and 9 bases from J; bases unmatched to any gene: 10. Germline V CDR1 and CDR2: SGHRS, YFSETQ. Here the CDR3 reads CASSLIPGQGTSYTF. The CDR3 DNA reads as TGCGCCAGCAGCTTGATTCCGGGACAGGGAACTAGCTACACCTTC.

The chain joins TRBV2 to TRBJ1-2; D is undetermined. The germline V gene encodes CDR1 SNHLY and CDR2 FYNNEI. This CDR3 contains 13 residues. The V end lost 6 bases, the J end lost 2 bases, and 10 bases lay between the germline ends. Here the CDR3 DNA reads TGTGCCAGCAGGGCAGATTCGAACTATGGCTACACCTTC. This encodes CASRADSNYGYTF.

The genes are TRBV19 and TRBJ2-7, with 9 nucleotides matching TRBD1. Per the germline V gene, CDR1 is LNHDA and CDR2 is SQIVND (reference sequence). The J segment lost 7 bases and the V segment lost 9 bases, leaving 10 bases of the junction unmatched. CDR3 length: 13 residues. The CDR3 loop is CARPGQGPEEQYF. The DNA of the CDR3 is TGTGCCAGACCGGGACAGGGCCCCGAAGAGCAGTACTTC. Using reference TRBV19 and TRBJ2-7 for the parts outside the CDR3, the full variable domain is DGGITQSPKYLFRKEGQNVTLSCEQNLNHDAMYWYRQDPGQGLRLIYYSQIVNDFQKGDIAEGYSVSREKKESFPLTVTSAQKNPTAFYLCARPGQGPEEQYFGPGTRLTVT.

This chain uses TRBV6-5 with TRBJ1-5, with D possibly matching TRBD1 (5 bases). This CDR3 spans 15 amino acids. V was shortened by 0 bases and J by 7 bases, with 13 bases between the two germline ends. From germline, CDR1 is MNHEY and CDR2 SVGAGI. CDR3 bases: TGTGCCAGCAGTTACTCGAATAGGGGCCAACAGCCCCAGCATTTT. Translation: CASSYSNRGQQPQHF.

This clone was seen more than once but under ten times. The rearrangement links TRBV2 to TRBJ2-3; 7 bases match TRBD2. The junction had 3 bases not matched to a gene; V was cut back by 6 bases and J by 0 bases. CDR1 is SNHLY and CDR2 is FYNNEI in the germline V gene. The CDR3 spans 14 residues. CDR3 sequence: CASRPLASTDTQYF. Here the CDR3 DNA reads TGTGCCAGCAGGCCACTAGCGAGCACAGATACGCAGTATTTT.

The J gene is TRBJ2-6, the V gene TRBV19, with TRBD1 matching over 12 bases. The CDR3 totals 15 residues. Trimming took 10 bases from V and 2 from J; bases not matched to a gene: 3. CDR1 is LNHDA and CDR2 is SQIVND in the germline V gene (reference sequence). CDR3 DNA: TGTGCCACGGGACAGGGGGCAGCTGGGGCCAACGTCCTGACTTTC. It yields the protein CATGQGAAGANVLTF.

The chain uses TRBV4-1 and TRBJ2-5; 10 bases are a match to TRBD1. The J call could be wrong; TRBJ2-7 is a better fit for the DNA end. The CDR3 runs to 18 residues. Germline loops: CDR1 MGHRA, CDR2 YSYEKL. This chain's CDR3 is CASSQWRVLGQGDNEQYF. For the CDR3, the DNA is TGCGCCAGCAGCCAATGGAGGGTTCTCGGACAGGGGGATAACGAGCAGTACTTC.

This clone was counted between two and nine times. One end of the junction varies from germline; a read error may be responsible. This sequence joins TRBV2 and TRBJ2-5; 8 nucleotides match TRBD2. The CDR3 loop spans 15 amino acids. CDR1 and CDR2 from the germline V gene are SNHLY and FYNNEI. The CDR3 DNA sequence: TGTGCCAGCATTGAACTAAGCGGGGGACAAGAGACCCAGTACTTC. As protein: CASIELSGGQETQYF.

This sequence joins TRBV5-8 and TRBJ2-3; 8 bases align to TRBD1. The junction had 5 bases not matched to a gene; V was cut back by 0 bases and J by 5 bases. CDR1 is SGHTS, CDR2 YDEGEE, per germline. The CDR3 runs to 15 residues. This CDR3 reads CASSLGRGQKDTQYF. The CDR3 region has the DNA TGTGCCAGCAGCTTGGGCAGGGGGCAAAAAGATACGCAGTATTTT.

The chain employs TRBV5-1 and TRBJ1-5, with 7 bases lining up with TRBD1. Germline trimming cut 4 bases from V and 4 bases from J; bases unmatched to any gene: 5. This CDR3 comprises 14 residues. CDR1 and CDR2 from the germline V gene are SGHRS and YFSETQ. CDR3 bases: TGCGCCAGCAGCCCCGGGACAGTTAATCAGCCCCAGCATTTT. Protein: CASSPGTVNQPQHF.

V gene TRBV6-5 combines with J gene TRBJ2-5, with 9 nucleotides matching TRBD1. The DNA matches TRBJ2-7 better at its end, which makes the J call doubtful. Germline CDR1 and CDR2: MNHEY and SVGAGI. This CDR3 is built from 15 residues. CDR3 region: CASSLTGTGNYEQYF. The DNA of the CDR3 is TGTGCCAGCAGTTTGACCGGGACAGGGAACTACGAGCAGTACTTC.

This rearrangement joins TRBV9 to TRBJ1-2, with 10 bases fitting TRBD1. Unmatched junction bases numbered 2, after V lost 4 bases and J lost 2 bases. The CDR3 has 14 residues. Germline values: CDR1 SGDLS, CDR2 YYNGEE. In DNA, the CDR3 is TGTGCCAGCAGCTCGGGACAGGGGAACTATGGCTACACCTTC. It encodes CASSSGQGNYGYTF.

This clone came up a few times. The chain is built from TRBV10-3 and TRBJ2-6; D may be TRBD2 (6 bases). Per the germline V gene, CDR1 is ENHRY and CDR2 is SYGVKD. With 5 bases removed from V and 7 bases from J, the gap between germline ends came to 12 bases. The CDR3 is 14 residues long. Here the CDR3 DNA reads TGTGCCATCAGTATTGCGGGGAATGCCAACGTCCTGACTTTC. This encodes CAISIAGNANVLTF.

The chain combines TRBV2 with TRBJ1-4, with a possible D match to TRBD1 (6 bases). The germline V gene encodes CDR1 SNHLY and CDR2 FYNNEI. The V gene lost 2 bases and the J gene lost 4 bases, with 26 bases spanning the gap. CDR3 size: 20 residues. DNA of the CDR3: TGTGCCAGCAGTGAAATCCCCAAGGCCCATGGCAGGGGATATAATGAAAAACTGTTTTTT. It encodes CASSEIPKAHGRGYNEKLFF.

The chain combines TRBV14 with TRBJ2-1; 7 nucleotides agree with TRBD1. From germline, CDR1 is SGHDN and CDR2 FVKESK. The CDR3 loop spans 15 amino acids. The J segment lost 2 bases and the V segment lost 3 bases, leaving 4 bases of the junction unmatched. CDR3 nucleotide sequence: TGTGCCAGCAGCCAGGGGACAGTGACCTACAATGAGCAGTTCTTC. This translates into CASSQGTVTYNEQFF.

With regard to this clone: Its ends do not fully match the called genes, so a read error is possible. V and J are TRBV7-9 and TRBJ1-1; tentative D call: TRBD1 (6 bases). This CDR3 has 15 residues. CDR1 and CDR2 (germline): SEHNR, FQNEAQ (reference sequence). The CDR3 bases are TGTTCCAGCAGCTTATCAGGGGACCTGAACACTGAAGCTTTCTTT. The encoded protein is CSSSLSGDLNTEAFF.

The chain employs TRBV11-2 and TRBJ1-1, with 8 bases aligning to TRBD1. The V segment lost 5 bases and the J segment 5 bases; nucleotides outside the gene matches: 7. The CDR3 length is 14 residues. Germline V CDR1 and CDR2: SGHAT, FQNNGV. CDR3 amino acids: CASSPGQGGTEAFF. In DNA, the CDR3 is TGTGCCAGCAGCCCTGGACAGGGTGGGACTGAAGCTTTCTTT.

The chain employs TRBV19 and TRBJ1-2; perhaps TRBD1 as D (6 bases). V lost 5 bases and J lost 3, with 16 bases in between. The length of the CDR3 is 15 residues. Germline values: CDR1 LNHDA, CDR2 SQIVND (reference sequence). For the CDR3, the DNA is TGTGCCAGTAGTGTGACAGGAACGTCGGACTATGGCTACACCTTC. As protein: CASSVTGTSDYGYTF.

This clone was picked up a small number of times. The CDR3 is CASSQGTANTEAFF. For the CDR3, the DNA is TGTGCCAGCAGCCAAGGGACAGCGAACACTGAAGCTTTCTTT. The chain links TRBV7-2 to TRBJ1-1, with TRBD1 identical over 7 bases. CDR1 and CDR2 (germline): SGHTA, FQGNSA. The CDR3 loop spans 14 amino acids. Trimming at V came to 5 bases and at J to 1 base, leaving 4 bases not matched to a gene.